Listed below are T cell receptor beta chains from one sample, sequenced in a study of shared clonotypes between healthy human individuals. TCRdb's copy holds only in-frame clones and misses some; the assay was immunoSEQ multiplex PCR. The sample records about 320,000 clones, roughly 84% being singletons. Sequencing was performed on memory CD8+ T cells sorted from blood. The receptors derive from a man between 18 and 35 years old in good health. Each CDR3 is given with its conserved first and last residue. Each record gives: clone size, J gene, D gene, V gene, CDR3 protein, CDR3 DNA. A D gene is named only where the DNA matches it firmly. Size values are once, few and many counts, or a class for expanded clones, and some rows have none.

clone_size: .; j_call: TRBJ1-2; d_call: TRBD1; v_call: TRBV6-5; cdr3_aa: CASSYKDRVDGYTF; cdr3_nt: TGTGCCAGCAGTTACAAAGACAGGGTGGATGGCTACACCTTC
clone_size: few; j_call: TRBJ2-7; d_call: .; v_call: TRBV27; cdr3_aa: CASSFMSEQYF; cdr3_nt: TGTGCCAGCAGTTTCATGAGTGAGCAGTACTTC
clone_size: .; j_call: TRBJ2-3; d_call: .; v_call: TRBV7-3; cdr3_aa: CASSLGEDTQYF; cdr3_nt: TGTGCCAGCAGCTTGGGGGAAGATACGCAGTATTTT
clone_size: .; j_call: TRBJ2-5; d_call: .; v_call: TRBV5-4; cdr3_aa: CASSLGQATQYF; cdr3_nt: TGTGCCAGCAGCTTGGGTCAGGCGACCCAGTACTTC
clone_size: few; j_call: TRBJ2-2; d_call: TRBD2; v_call: TRBV7-9; cdr3_aa: CASSPNSGGLVTGELFF; cdr3_nt: TGTGCCAGCAGCCCAAATAGCGGGGGGCTTGTCACCGGGGAGCTGTTTTTT
clone_size: .; j_call: TRBJ2-2; d_call: .; v_call: TRBV30; cdr3_aa: CAWGRGVTGELFF; cdr3_nt: TGTGCCTGGGGCAGGGGAGTTACCGGGGAGCTGTTTTTT
clone_size: .; j_call: TRBJ1-2; d_call: .; v_call: TRBV5-4; cdr3_aa: CASSLDSPHYGYTF; cdr3_nt: TGTGCCAGCAGCTTGGATAGCCCCCACTATGGCTACACCTTC
clone_size: .; j_call: TRBJ1-1; d_call: .; v_call: TRBV6-1; cdr3_aa: CASVHPGNTEAFF; cdr3_nt: TGTGCCAGCGTGCACCCGGGGAACACTGAAGCTTTCTTT
clone_size: .; j_call: TRBJ2-1; d_call: .; v_call: TRBV5-6; cdr3_aa: CASSLAASTLNEQFF; cdr3_nt: TGTGCCAGCAGCTTGGCCGCTAGCACCCTTAATGAGCAGTTCTTC
clone_size: .; j_call: TRBJ2-1; d_call: TRBD2; v_call: TRBV27; cdr3_aa: CASSLPGLAGLYNEQFF; cdr3_nt: TGTGCCAGCAGTTTACCCGGACTAGCGGGACTCTACAATGAGCAGTTCTTC
clone_size: .; j_call: TRBJ1-1; d_call: .; v_call: TRBV5-4; cdr3_aa: CASSLGRGAAEAFF; cdr3_nt: TGTGCCAGCAGCTTGGGTCGGGGGGCTGCTGAAGCTTTCTTT
clone_size: .; j_call: TRBJ1-2; d_call: .; v_call: TRBV6-5; cdr3_aa: CASSYSTEDGYTF; cdr3_nt: TGTGCCAGCAGTTACTCCACTGAGGACGGCTACACCTTC
clone_size: .; j_call: TRBJ2-5; d_call: .; v_call: TRBV2; cdr3_aa: CASSEGGAQETQYF; cdr3_nt: TGTGCCAGCAGTGAAGGGGGAGCCCAAGAGACCCAGTACTTC
clone_size: .; j_call: TRBJ1-4; d_call: .; v_call: TRBV30; cdr3_aa: CAWSGPGQPTNEKLFF; cdr3_nt: TGTGCCTGGAGTGGACCTGGACAGCCAACTAATGAAAAACTGTTTTTT
clone_size: .; j_call: TRBJ2-7; d_call: .; v_call: TRBV30; cdr3_aa: CAWSPIGGYEQYF; cdr3_nt: TGTGCCTGGAGTCCAATTGGGGGCTACGAGCAGTACTTC
clone_size: .; j_call: TRBJ2-1; d_call: .; v_call: TRBV11-2; cdr3_aa: CASSLSLGGLDSYNEQFF; cdr3_nt: TGTGCCAGCAGCTTATCGCTTGGAGGACTGGATTCCTACAATGAGCAGTTCTTC
clone_size: .; j_call: TRBJ2-7; d_call: .; v_call: TRBV6-5; cdr3_aa: CASKAGIAYEQYF; cdr3_nt: TGTGCCAGCAAGGCGGGAATAGCCTACGAGCAGTACTTC
clone_size: once; j_call: TRBJ2-7; d_call: .; v_call: TRBV2; cdr3_aa: CASRSGPNWHEQYF; cdr3_nt: TGTGCCAGCAGATCGGGACCGAATTGGCACGAGCAGTACTTC
clone_size: .; j_call: TRBJ1-4; d_call: .; v_call: TRBV29-1; cdr3_aa: CSVQDSNAATNEKLFF; cdr3_nt: TGCAGCGTACAGGACAGTAATGCCGCAACTAATGAAAAACTGTTTTTT
clone_size: .; j_call: TRBJ1-1; d_call: TRBD1; v_call: TRBV28; cdr3_aa: CASSYGTGVTEAFF; cdr3_nt: TGTGCCAGCAGTTACGGGACAGGGGTCACTGAAGCTTTCTTT
clone_size: .; j_call: TRBJ2-2; d_call: TRBD2; v_call: TRBV7-9; cdr3_aa: CASPGGLAGGGTGELFF; cdr3_nt: TGTGCCAGCCCGGGGGGACTAGCGGGAGGAGGCACCGGGGAGCTGTTTTTT
clone_size: few; j_call: TRBJ2-3; d_call: TRBD2; v_call: TRBV10-2; cdr3_aa: CASSKLAGDWDTQYF; cdr3_nt: TGCGCCAGCAGTAAACTAGCGGGGGATTGGGATACGCAGTATTTT
clone_size: .; j_call: TRBJ2-7; d_call: TRBD1; v_call: TRBV11-2; cdr3_aa: CASNGGQSLYEQYF; cdr3_nt: TGTGCCAGCAATGGGGGACAGTCGCTCTACGAGCAGTACTTC
clone_size: .; j_call: TRBJ2-6; d_call: .; v_call: TRBV13; cdr3_aa: CASSLIGSGANVLTF; cdr3_nt: TGTGCCAGCAGCTTAATAGGCTCTGGGGCCAACGTCCTGACTTTC
clone_size: .; j_call: TRBJ1-3; d_call: .; v_call: TRBV7-9; cdr3_aa: CASSLPSDTSSGNTIYF; cdr3_nt: TGTGCCAGCAGCCTACCATCAGACACTAGCTCTGGAAACACCATATATTTT
clone_size: .; j_call: TRBJ1-3; d_call: .; v_call: TRBV4-3; cdr3_aa: CASSQDTGSGNTIYF; cdr3_nt: TGCGCCAGCAGCCAAGATACGGGCTCTGGAAACACCATATATTTT
clone_size: .; j_call: TRBJ2-5; d_call: .; v_call: TRBV10-3; cdr3_aa: CAISDTDPEETQYF; cdr3_nt: TGTGCCATCAGTGATACGGATCCGGAAGAGACCCAGTACTTC